Listed below are T cell receptor beta chains from one sample, sequenced in a study of human T cells and chemical hapten exposure. TCRdb itself ran the 5' RACE reads through MiXCR, one entry per CDR3 protein. Here the sample spans 65,000 to 90,000 distinct CDR3 sequences, 15% to 20% being singletons. These receptors were collected from a female donor in good health. CDR3s include the opening cysteine and the closing phenylalanine or tryptophan. The order of the fields is J gene, clone size, D gene, V gene, CDR3 protein, CDR3 DNA. A D gene is named only where the DNA matches it firmly. The size of a clone is reported for some rows only, either as once, few or many, or as a class for expanded clones.

TRBJ2-1 | . | . | TRBV27 | CASSLADLLYNEQFF | TGTGCCAGCAGTTTAGCGGACCTCCTTTACAATGAGCAGTTCTTC
TRBJ2-1 | few | TRBD2 | TRBV12-3/TRBV12-4 | CASSFPLAGGMADPFF | TGTGCCAGCAGTTTCCCTCTAGCGGGGGGCATGGCTGATCCGTTCTTC
TRBJ2-2 | few | TRBD2 | TRBV3-1 | CASSRTGTSMAGSWELFF | TGTGCCAGCAGCCGAACCGGGACTAGTATGGCGGGAAGTTGGGAGCTGTTTTTT
TRBJ2-7 | . | . | TRBV7-2 | CASGGADTSYEQYF | TGTGCCAGCGGGGGAGCGGACACCTCCTACGAGCAGTACTTC
TRBJ2-1 | . | . | TRBV6-5 | CASSSKGNRYNEQFF | TGTGCCAGCAGTTCCAAAGGAAACAGATACAATGAGCAGTTCTTC
TRBJ1-2 | few | TRBD1 | TRBV25-1 | CASSEGQLGGRYGYTF | TGTGCCAGCAGTGAGGGACAGCTCGGGGGTCGATATGGCTACACCTTC
TRBJ2-7 | . | . | TRBV7-6 | CASSLDPGTYEQYF | TGTGCCAGCAGCTTAGACCCAGGAACCTACGAGCAGTACTTC
TRBJ2-1 | . | . | TRBV2 | CASSDRGNEQFF | TGTGCCAGCAGTGACAGGGGAAATGAGCAGTTCTTC
TRBJ2-7 | few | TRBD2 | TRBV7-2 | CASTPAGGPHEQYF | TGTGCCAGCACCCCAGCGGGAGGGCCCCACGAGCAGTACTTC
TRBJ2-2 | few | TRBD2 | TRBV6-1 | CASSGQITSGTNTGELFF | TGTGCCAGCAGTGGCCAAATAACTAGCGGGACGAACACCGGGGAGCTGTTTTTT
TRBJ1-1 | . | . | TRBV18 | CASSLFPVRQNTEAFF | TGTGCCAGCTCACTATTCCCGGTTAGACAGAACACTGAAGCTTTCTTT
TRBJ1-2 | . | . | TRBV6-2/TRBV6-3 | CASSYSTAGASSPWGYTF | TGTGCCAGCAGTTACTCGACGGCAGGGGCATCCTCCCCTTGGGGCTACACCTTC
TRBJ1-1 | . | . | TRBV6-2/TRBV6-3 | CASSYSAADEAFF | TGTGCCAGCAGTTACTCCGCCGCGGACGAAGCTTTCTTT
TRBJ1-5 | . | . | TRBV7-9 | CASSEDGNQPQHF | TGTGCCAGCAGCGAAGACGGTAATCAGCCCCAGCATTTT
TRBJ2-6 | . | TRBD1 | TRBV5-4 | CASSPGTGTSSGANVLTF | TGTGCCAGCAGCCCCGGGACAGGGACGAGTTCTGGGGCCAACGTCCTGACTTTC
TRBJ2-4 | few | . | TRBV7-9 | CASSRKFGRVDIQYF | TGTGCCAGCAGCCGAAAGTTTGGCAGGGTGGACATTCAGTACTTC
TRBJ2-7 | . | . | TRBV9 | CASSVGVGSSSYEQYF | TGTGCCAGCAGCGTAGGTGTCGGGTCGAGCTCCTACGAGCAGTACTTC
TRBJ2-7 | few | . | TRBV14 | CASSRRGKDEQYF | TGTGCCAGCAGCCGACGGGGTAAGGACGAGCAGTACTTC
TRBJ1-3 | . | . | TRBV5-6 | CASSLDGSGNTIYF | TGTGCCAGCAGCTTGGACGGCTCTGGAAACACCATATATTTT
TRBJ1-5 | . | . | TRBV4-1 | CASSQEGASSTQPQHF | TGCGCCAGCAGCCAAGAGGGGGCAAGCTCCACTCAGCCCCAGCATTTT
TRBJ2-5 | few | . | TRBV28 | CASTPLGQKDQETQYF | TGTGCCAGCACCCCCCTTGGGCAGAAAGACCAAGAGACCCAGTACTTC
TRBJ1-1 | few | . | TRBV4-2 | CASSQGENTEAFF | TGTGCCAGCAGCCAAGGGGAGAACACTGAAGCTTTCTTT
TRBJ2-1 | few | TRBD1 | TRBV20-1 | CSACRSGQSYNEQFF | TGCAGTGCTTGCCGCTCGGGACAGTCCTACAATGAGCAGTTCTTC
TRBJ2-2 | . | TRBD2 | TRBV5-5 | CASSRTRVNTGELFF | TGTGCCAGCAGCCGGACTAGGGTAAACACCGGGGAGCTGTTTTTT
TRBJ2-3 | . | TRBD2 | TRBV7-2 | CASSLPPGTSGAVPTDTQYF | TGTGCCAGCAGCTTACCTCCCGGGACTAGCGGGGCGGTCCCTACAGATACGCAGTATTTT
TRBJ2-2 | few | . | TRBV7-2 | CASSPFGGQNTGELFF | TGTGCCAGCAGCCCTTTCGGGGGGCAGAACACCGGGGAGCTGTTTTTT
TRBJ2-1 | few | TRBD1 | TRBV7-2 | CASSSTGQINEQFF | TGTGCCAGCAGCTCCACGGGACAGATTAATGAGCAGTTCTTC
TRBJ1-2 | few | TRBD1 | TRBV20-1 | CRYNRDRGHYGYTF | TGCAGATATAACCGGGACAGGGGACACTATGGCTACACCTTC
TRBJ2-1 | few | TRBD1 | TRBV4-3 | CASSQNRDRGYNEQFF | TGCGCCAGCAGCCAGAACCGGGACAGGGGGTACAATGAGCAGTTCTTC
TRBJ1-1 | . | . | TRBV7-2 | CASSFVLGPSEAFF | TGTGCCAGCAGCTTTGTGTTGGGTCCGAGTGAAGCTTTCTTT
TRBJ2-1 | few | . | TRBV12-3/TRBV12-4 | CASSLSGTEQFF | TGTGCCAGCAGTTTATCGGGTACTGAGCAGTTCTTC
TRBJ2-3 | few | . | TRBV18 | CASSPLQTRRSTDTQYF | TGTGCCAGCTCACCCCTACAGACCCGACGAAGCACAGATACGCAGTATTTT
TRBJ2-3 | few | . | TRBV27 | CASSFRGGTDTQYF | TGTGCCAGCAGTTTCAGAGGGGGCACAGATACGCAGTATTTT
TRBJ2-3 | few | . | TRBV7-9 | CASSPGVADTQYF | TGTGCCAGCAGCCCCGGGGTGGCAGATACGCAGTATTTT
TRBJ2-1 | . | TRBD1 | TRBV27 | CASRPGTGPSSYNEQFF | TGTGCCAGCAGACCGGGGACAGGACCGAGCTCCTACAATGAGCAGTTCTTC
TRBJ2-1 | few | TRBD1 | TRBV29-1 | CSVAGQAYNEQFF | TGCAGCGTTGCCGGACAGGCCTACAATGAGCAGTTCTTC
TRBJ2-7 | few | . | TRBV5-1 | CASKGRNYEQYF | TGCGCCAGCAAGGGACGTAACTACGAGCAGTACTTC
TRBJ1-1 | many | . | TRBV29-1 | CSVLPQMNTEAFF | TGCAGCGTCCTCCCCCAGATGAACACTGAAGCTTTCTTT
TRBJ2-3 | . | . | TRBV3-1 | CASSQDWRSSTDTQYF | TGTGCCAGCAGCCAAGATTGGAGATCTAGCACAGATACGCAGTATTTT
TRBJ2-1 | . | TRBD2 | TRBV20-1 | CSARLAGGHNEQFF | TGCAGTGCTAGACTAGCGGGAGGGCACAATGAGCAGTTCTTC
TRBJ1-1 | . | . | TRBV24-1 | CATRSQGTGTEAFF | TGTGCCACCAGAAGTCAGGGGACGGGGACTGAAGCTTTCTTT
TRBJ2-7 | . | TRBD2 | TRBV6-1 | CASSDGLAGEYEQYF | TGTGCCAGCAGTGATGGACTAGCGGGAGAGTACGAGCAGTACTTC
TRBJ2-1 | . | TRBD2 | TRBV7-2 | CASSLGLAGGPEQFF | TGTGCCAGCAGCTTAGGGCTAGCGGGAGGGCCCGAGCAGTTCTTC
TRBJ2-5 | . | TRBD1 | TRBV6-6 | CASSLPPGQVETQYF | TGTGCCAGCAGTCTGCCCCCGGGACAGGTAGAGACCCAGTACTTC
TRBJ2-7 | few | . | TRBV20-1 | CSARDGRGGNEQYF | TGCAGTGCTAGAGATGGAAGGGGGGGGAACGAGCAGTACTTC
TRBJ1-2 | . | . | TRBV20-1 | CSARGGGVLHGYTF | TGCAGTGCTAGGGGGGGAGGGGTCCTACATGGCTACACCTTC
TRBJ2-1 | many | . | TRBV3-1 | CASSQDQKSEQFF | TGTGCCAGCAGCCAAGATCAGAAGAGTGAGCAGTTCTTC
TRBJ1-1 | many | . | TRBV18 | CASSLAMLGLNTEAFF | TGTGCCAGCTCACTCGCAATGTTGGGCCTTAACACTGAAGCTTTCTTT
TRBJ2-7 | few | . | TRBV27 | CASRRGGAYEQYF | TGTGCCAGCAGACGAGGAGGGGCCTACGAGCAGTACTTC
TRBJ2-3 | few | . | TRBV20-1 | CSAKDKYTDTQYF | TGCAGTGCTAAAGACAAGTACACAGATACGCAGTATTTT
TRBJ2-7 | . | . | TRBV28 | CASSLTTREQYF | TGTGCCAGCAGTTTAACCACCAGAGAGCAGTACTTC
TRBJ1-1 | . | . | TRBV18 | CASSPGPEAFF | TGTGCCAGCTCACCGGGGCCTGAAGCTTTCTTT